Following are 25 T cell receptor beta chains from one sample sequenced in a study of T cell repertoires in cytomegalovirus infection. MiXCR, run by TCRdb on the reads, gives a single entry per CDR3 protein. The sample records fewer than 700,000 distinct CDR3 sequences, more than 20% being singletons. The sequenced material came from CD8+ T cells from PBMCs. Receptors were obtained from a human donor in good health (CMV status not recorded). Some clones in this sample may be carry-over from other donors' samples.

The chain combines TRBV5-1 with TRBJ2-2, with TRBD1 identical over 9 bases. Losses at the gene ends were 4 bases for V and 2 bases for J; bases not matched to a gene: 18. Germline values: CDR1 SGHRS, CDR2 YFSETQ. The CDR3 contains 20 residues. The DNA of the CDR3 is TGCGCCAGCAGCATCCGCCCGGGACAGGGCCAGAAAAGAAACACCGGGGAGCTGTTTTTT. Translation: CASSIRPGQGQKRNTGELFF.

The table lists this clonotype with many counts. The chain uses TRBV2 and TRBJ2-5; tentatively, D is TRBD2 (5 bases). The CDR3 is 16 amino acids. In germline, CDR1 is SNHLY, CDR2 FYNNEI. Trimming removed 3 bases at V and 5 bases at J, with 19 bases between. Here the CDR3 DNA reads TGTGCCAGCAGTGACGAAAGAGGACTGCCTCCGGAGACCCAGTACTTC. This encodes CASSDERGLPPETQYF.

The table lists this clonotype with many counts. The chain recombines TRBV7-2 with TRBJ1-3; D gene ambiguous. V lost 8 bases and J 4 bases, leaving 6 bases between the germline ends. The CDR3 consists of 11 residues. Germline values: CDR1 SGHTA, CDR2 FQGNSA. CDR3 protein: CASWGGNTIYF. Written as DNA, the CDR3 is TGTGCCAGCTGGGGAGGAAACACCATATATTTT. The variable domain in full, completed from reference TRBV7-2 and TRBJ1-3, reads GAGVSQSPSNKVTEKGKDVELRCDPISGHTALYWYRQSLGQGLEFLIYFQGNSAPDKSGLPSDRFSAERTGGSVSTLTIQRTQQEDSAVYLCASWGGNTIYFGEGSWLTVV.

This clonotype was recorded at least ten times. This chain uses TRBV7-8 with TRBJ2-7; a weak D match, TRBD2 (6 bases). Looked up from germline, CDR1 is SGHVS and CDR2 is FQNEAQ. The V and J ends lost 0 bases and 12 bases respectively, with 12 bases between them. There are 12 residues in the CDR3. The CDR3 here is CASSLAGLTMYF. Here the CDR3 DNA reads TGTGCCAGCAGCTTAGCCGGACTAACGATGTACTTC.

This clonotype was seen only a few times. The rearrangement joins TRBV28 to TRBJ2-3; 7 bases line up with TRBD2. Per germline, CDR1 MDHEN and CDR2 SYDVKM. The CDR3 runs to 14 residues. With V trimmed by 3 bases and J by 6 bases, 6 bases remained unmatched. This CDR3 is CASSFSVGGDTQYF. Here the CDR3 DNA reads TGTGCCAGCAGTTTTAGCGTGGGGGGGGATACGCAGTATTTT.

The chain uses TRBV6-1 and TRBJ2-2; no reliable D call. Trimming took 1 base from V and 5 from J, leaving 5 bases between them. The CDR3 has 13 amino acids. In germline, CDR1 is MNHNS, CDR2 SASEGT. CDR3 DNA: TGTGCCAGCAGTGAAGGATTTACCGGGGAGCTGTTTTTT. Translated: CASSEGFTGELFF.

This clonotype appeared many times. This sequence joins TRBV7-3 and TRBJ2-1; 8 nucleotides agree with TRBD1. The CDR3 is 14 residues long. Germline V gene data show CDR1 as SGHTA and CDR2 as FQGTGA. The junction had 5 bases not matched to a gene; V was cut back by 2 bases and J by 8 bases. The CDR3 loop is CASSLLDRGYEQFF. The CDR3, as DNA: TGTGCCAGCAGCTTACTAGACAGGGGCTATGAGCAGTTCTTC.

This clonotype was observed many times. In DNA form, the CDR3 reads TGTGCCAGCAGCTTAGAGACTAGCGGGGGATACAATGAGCAGTTCTTC. Amino acid sequence: CASSLETSGGYNEQFF. The chain joins TRBV7-6 to TRBJ2-1, with 12 positions matching TRBD2. The J segment lost 4 bases and the V segment lost 1 base, leaving 2 bases of the junction unmatched. Germline lookup yields CDR1 SGHVS and CDR2 FNYEAQ. The CDR3 has 16 residues.

V gene TRBV2 combines with J gene TRBJ2-5, with 11 bases identical to TRBD1. Germline values: CDR1 SNHLY, CDR2 FYNNEI. The V gene end was trimmed by 5 bases and the J gene end by 5 bases; junction bases not matched to a gene: 10. The CDR3 consists of 16 residues. CDR3 sequence reads: CASSPFRTGGFETQYF. The CDR3, as DNA: TGTGCCAGCAGTCCTTTCCGGACAGGGGGCTTTGAGACCCAGTACTTC.

This clonotype was detected many times. The chain employs TRBV5-6 and TRBJ2-1; D is perhaps TRBD2 (6 bases). The V end was cut by 2 bases, the J end by 5 bases, with 14 bases between. This CDR3 is built from 15 residues. From germline, CDR1 is SGHDT and CDR2 YYEEEE. CDR3 residues: CASSFRGTPNNEQFF. The DNA of the CDR3 is TGTGCCAGCAGCTTCCGGGGGACTCCGAACAATGAGCAGTTCTTC.

The table lists this clonotype with a count of one. A much more abundant neighbour one base away suggests this may be a read error. The chain links TRBV6-5 to TRBJ2-1; D remains unclear. Germline CDR1 is MNHEY and CDR2 is SVGAGI. V was trimmed by 4 bases and J by 0 bases, leaving 13 bases between them. This CDR3 has 16 amino acids. In DNA, the CDR3 is TGTGCCAGCAGTTGCTCGTACGGGCCCTCCTACAATGAGCAGTTCTTC. This encodes CASSCSYGPSYNEQFF.

This clonotype was counted a few times. This chain links TRBV25-1 with TRBJ2-3; no clear D gene. This CDR3 has 10 residues. Germline lookup yields CDR1 MGHDK and CDR2 SYGVNS. V was pared by 8 bases and J by 12 bases, with 12 bases between. CDR3 in amino acids: CASLGPVQYF. The CDR3 DNA sequence: TGTGCCAGCTTGGGCCCAGTTCAGTATTTT.

V gene TRBV2 combines with J gene TRBJ1-1; maybe TRBD1 (5 bases). The ends were cut back, 4 bases at V and 4 bases at J, with 10 bases in the middle. CDR1 is SNHLY and CDR2 is FYNNEI in the germline V gene. CDR3 length: 13 residues. CDR3 region: CASSARGTTEAFF. The CDR3 nucleotides read TGTGCCAGCAGTGCGAGGGGTACCACTGAAGCTTTCTTT.

This rearrangement joins TRBV15 to TRBJ2-5; maybe TRBD2 (5 bases). The V end lost 0 bases, the J end lost 5 bases, and 13 bases lay between the germline ends. Germline-derived CDR1 and CDR2 are LNHNV and YYDKDF (reference sequence). This CDR3 contains 15 residues. The CDR3 loop is CATSRDSGSGETQYF. The CDR3 DNA reads as TGTGCCACCAGCAGAGATTCGGGGAGTGGGGAGACCCAGTACTTC.

This clonotype has just a few counts. The rearrangement links TRBV28 to TRBJ1-5, with D maybe TRBD1 (6 bases). The CDR3 has 13 amino acids. Germline CDR1 and CDR2: MDHEN and SYDVKM. Between the trimmed V and J ends, which lost 6 bases and 6 bases, there was a span of 12 bases. The chain's CDR3 is CASRITGIQPQHF. Here the CDR3 DNA reads TGTGCCAGCAGGATCACAGGGATTCAGCCCCAGCATTTT.

About this clonotype: Just one base apart from a much larger clone, this may be a read error. The genes are TRBV28 and TRBJ2-1; no firm D call. This CDR3 region has 15 residues. The germline gives CDR1 MDHEN, CDR2 SYDVKM. This CDR3 reads CTSSLWASSYNEQFF. The CDR3 coding sequence is TGTACCAGCAGTTTATGGGCTAGCTCCTACAATGAGCAGTTCTTC.

This chain links TRBV12-3 or TRBV12-4 with TRBJ2-3, with D maybe TRBD2 (5 bases). With 3 bases removed from V and 1 base from J, the gap between germline ends came to 20 bases. The CDR3 covers 18 residues. CDR3 DNA: TGTGCCAGCAGTTTGGCCCCACAAGGGCGGGCCGGCACAGATACGCAGTATTTT. Translated: CASSLAPQGRAGTDTQYF.

The rearrangement uses TRBV6-8 and TRBJ1-1; D is perhaps TRBD1 (5 bases). V was cut by 2 bases and J by 0 bases, with 13 bases left in between. Germline V gene lookup returns CDR1 MNHGY and CDR2 SAAAGT. The CDR3 extends over 16 amino acids. CDR3 nucleotides: TGTGCCAGCAGTTACCCTGGGACCGATATGAACACTGAAGCTTTCTTT. It yields the protein CASSYPGTDMNTEAFF.

The sample holds many counts of this clonotype. The CDR3 DNA sequence: TGTGCCAGCAGCGCCCGGGACACCGATTCCGACAATGAGCAGTTCTTC. Protein: CASSARDTDSDNEQFF. V is TRBV7-8 and J is TRBJ2-1; possible D gene TRBD1, 6 bases. V lost 5 bases, J lost 5 bases, and 19 bases lay in between. CDR1 and CDR2 from the germline V gene are SGHVS and FQNEAQ. This CDR3 is 16 amino acids long.

This clonotype has just a few counts. The CDR3 nucleotides are TGTGCCATCGCTGGAGCGGGGGCGAGGGATGAGCAGTTCTTC. Residues: CAIAGAGARDEQFF. V usage is TRBV19 and J usage is TRBJ2-1; TRBD2 matches 8 bases. Germline-derived CDR1 and CDR2 are LNHDA and SQIVND (reference sequence). The ends lost 10 bases at V and 8 bases at J; junction bases unmatched: 13. This CDR3 is 14 amino acids long.

This clonotype was found a few times. The J gene is TRBJ2-1, the V gene TRBV7-3; weak D call: TRBD1 (5 bases). Germline V gene lookup returns CDR1 SGHTA and CDR2 FQGTGA. V was cut by 1 base and J by 3 bases, with 22 bases left in between. The CDR3 runs 19 residues. CDR3 DNA: TGTGCCAGCAGCTTAATTGGCCGGGCAGGGCGAATCGTCTACAATGAGCAGTTCTTC. It is translated as CASSLIGRAGRIVYNEQFF.

The table lists this clonotype with a few counts. V is TRBV15 and J is TRBJ2-5, with D tentatively TRBD1 or TRBD2 (6 bases each). Trimming stripped 5 bases from V and 5 bases from J, with 21 bases between. The length of the CDR3 is 16 residues. The germline CDR1 and CDR2 sequences are LNHNV and YYDKDF (reference sequence). The CDR3 DNA is TGTGCCACCAGCGGCAGGGGACTCCTGATCGAGGAGACCCAGTACTTC. It encodes CATSGRGLLIEETQYF.

This clonotype showed up many times. The CDR3 DNA reads as TGTGCCAGCAGTGAATATAGGGACCCTCGGGGGCAGTTCTTC. Protein sequence: CASSEYRDPRGQFF. V is TRBV25-1 and J is TRBJ2-1, with D perhaps matching TRBD1 or TRBD2 (5 bases each). V lost 0 bases to trimming and J lost 12 bases, with 15 bases between them. Per the germline V gene, CDR1 is MGHDK and CDR2 is SYGVNS. The CDR3 totals 14 residues.

Many counts were recorded for this clonotype. J is TRBJ2-5 and V is TRBV28; D not certain. The V end was cut by 6 bases, the J end by 2 bases, with 10 bases between. In germline, CDR1 is MDHEN, CDR2 SYDVKM. This CDR3 spans 13 amino acids. The CDR3 DNA reads as TGTGCCAGCAGCCCAGTGGATCAAGAGACCCAGTACTTC. Residues: CASSPVDQETQYF.

Ten or more counts support this clonotype. This sequence joins TRBV6-5 and TRBJ2-3; D remains ambiguous. The CDR3 consists of 15 residues. Trimming took off 2 bases at V and 0 bases at J, with 9 bases between the two ends. Germline loops: CDR1 MNHEY, CDR2 SVGAGI. CDR3 region: CASSYGQASTDTQYF. The CDR3 nucleotides are TGTGCCAGCAGTTACGGGCAGGCGAGCACAGATACGCAGTATTTT.